This entry lists 11 T cell receptor beta chains sequenced from one sample in a study of cytomegalovirus exposure and HLA in healthy donors (dated by TCRdb to the late 2010s). Receptor libraries were prepared by the immunoSEQ multiplex PCR assay. A mixture of 60 forward primers for TCR Vbeta segments and 13 reverse primers for TCR Jbeta segments was used in the multiplex PCR. What TCRdb holds here is the immuneACCESS table cut down to in-frame rearrangements. Part of the clones is not present; checked against another copy, under half of the missing clones reflect an unresolved V gene, and the others are unexplained. In all, the sample holds roughly 92,000 clones, and approximately 80% of those were seen once. More than 20% of the sample comes from the top ten. Sequenced sample: PBMCs. The origin of the receptors is a woman between 50 and 59 years old in good health and CMV-seropositive.

The chain couples TRBV9 to TRBJ1-2, with a weak D call TRBD1 (6 bases). Trimming pared 4 bases from V and 0 bases from J, leaving 10 bases between. There are 14 residues in the CDR3. Per germline, CDR1 SGDLS and CDR2 YYNGEE. The CDR3 region is CASSPEGANYGYTF. The CDR3 DNA follows: TGTGCCAGCAGCCCCGAGGGGGCTAACTATGGCTACACCTTC.

This clone was observed once. The V call is TRBV29-1, the J call TRBJ2-3; the D gene is possibly TRBD1 (6 bases). This CDR3 is built from 12 residues. The germline V and J ends were trimmed by 4 bases and 6 bases, with 11 bases remaining between them. Germline V CDR1 and CDR2: SQVTM, ANQGSEA. The CDR3 nucleotides are TGCAGCGTTGGTTCAGGGGTGGATACGCAGTATTTT. Amino acids: CSVGSGVDTQYF.

This clone has just a few counts. This CDR3 reads CASSSSYEQYF. CDR3 nucleotide sequence: TGTGCCAGCTCGAGCTCCTACGAGCAGTACTTC. The rearrangement joins TRBV18 to TRBJ2-7; D is uncertain. This CDR3 contains 11 residues. V was cut by 6 bases and J by 0 bases, with 3 bases left in between. In germline, CDR1 is KGHSH, CDR2 LQKENI. Full variable domain (remainder filled in from reference TRBV18 and TRBJ2-7): NAGVMQNPRHLVRRRGQEARLRCSPMKGHSHVYWYRQLPEEGLKFMVYLQKENIIDESGMPKERFSAEFPKEGPSILRIQQVVRGDSAAYFCASSSSYEQYFGPGTRLTVT.

The V call is TRBV9, the J call TRBJ1-1; 7 positions agree with TRBD1. CDR3 length: 15 residues. V gave up 0 bases and J gave up 4 bases; unmatched junction bases: 6. Germline loops: CDR1 SGDLS, CDR2 YYNGEE. Here the CDR3 reads CASSVGRGRITEAFF. The DNA for the CDR3 is TGTGCCAGCAGCGTAGGTAGGGGGCGCATCACTGAAGCTTTCTTT. Full variable domain (remainder filled in from reference TRBV9 and TRBJ1-1): DSGVTQTPKHLITATGQRVTLRCSPRSGDLSVYWYQQSLDQGLQFLIQYYNGEERAKGNILERFSAQQFPDLHSELNLSSLELGDSALYFCASSVGRGRITEAFFGQGTRLTVV.

The CDR3 loop is CASSGLADTDTQYF. The CDR3 bases are TGTGCCAGCAGTGGACTAGCGGACACAGATACGCAGTATTTT. The chain has TRBV2 and TRBJ2-3, with 9 bases fitting TRBD2. V trimming: 4 bases; J trimming: 2 bases; junction bases outside the gene matches: 1. The CDR3 sequence is 14 residues long. Germline CDR1 reads SNHLY; CDR2 reads FYNNEI.

This chain's CDR3 is CASSFQGNTIYF. For the CDR3, the DNA is TGCGCCAGCAGTTTCCAGGGGAACACCATATATTTT. The chain is built from TRBV23-1 and TRBJ1-3; the D gene is possibly TRBD1 (6 bases). TRBV23-1 is marked as an open reading frame, function uncertain. V lost 5 bases and J lost 7, with 9 bases in between. The CDR3 extends over 12 amino acids.

V is TRBV6-4 and J is TRBJ2-2; D perhaps matches TRBD2 (6 bases). In germline, CDR1 is MRHNA, CDR2 SNTAGT. Trimming took 6 bases from V and 2 from J, leaving 13 bases between them. The CDR3 runs to 15 residues. CDR3 coding DNA: TGTGCCAGCAGCCCCGTTAGCGGTAACACCGGGGAGCTGTTTTTT. Its protein product is CASSPVSGNTGELFF.

This chain uses TRBV6-5 with TRBJ1-1; D may be TRBD1 (5 bases). Looked up from germline, CDR1 is MNHEY and CDR2 is SVGAGI. V lost 11 bases and J lost 7, with 14 bases in between. The CDR3 is made up of 11 amino acids. The CDR3 loop reads CASLRTGEAFF. As DNA, the CDR3 is TGTGCCTCCCTTCGCACAGGTGAAGCTTTCTTT.

The J gene is TRBJ2-5, the V gene TRBV6-1; D may be TRBD1 (5 bases). The length of the CDR3 is 15 residues. CDR1 is MNHNS, CDR2 SASEGT, per germline. V dropped 1 base and J dropped 4 bases, with 13 bases sitting between them. The CDR3 DNA is TGTGCCAGCAGTGAAGGGCAGGGCGAAGCAGAGACCCAGTACTTC. It specifies CASSEGQGEAETQYF.

The chain joins TRBV9 to TRBJ2-2, with a weak D call TRBD2 (6 bases). This CDR3 region has 15 residues. In germline, CDR1 is SGDLS, CDR2 YYNGEE. The V and J ends lost 3 bases and 5 bases respectively, with 14 bases between them. CDR3: CASSGGTQGTGELFF. CDR3 DNA sequence: TGTGCCAGCAGCGGAGGGACTCAGGGAACCGGGGAGCTGTTTTTT.

V is TRBV27 and J is TRBJ2-1; 7 positions agree with TRBD1. CDR3 size: 14 residues. Per the germline V gene, CDR1 is MNHEY and CDR2 is SMNVEV (reference sequence). V gave up 3 bases and J gave up 2 bases; unmatched junction bases: 1. CDR3 sequence: CASSLGTAYNEQFF. CDR3 bases: TGTGCCAGCAGTTTGGGGACAGCCTACAATGAGCAGTTCTTC.